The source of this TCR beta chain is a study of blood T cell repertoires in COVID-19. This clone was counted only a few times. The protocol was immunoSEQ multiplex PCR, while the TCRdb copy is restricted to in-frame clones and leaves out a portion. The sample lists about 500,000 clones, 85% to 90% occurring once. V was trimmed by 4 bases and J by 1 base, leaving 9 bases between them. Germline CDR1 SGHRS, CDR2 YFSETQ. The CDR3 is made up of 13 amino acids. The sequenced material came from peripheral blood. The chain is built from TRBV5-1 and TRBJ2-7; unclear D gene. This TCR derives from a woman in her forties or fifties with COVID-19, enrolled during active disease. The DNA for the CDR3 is TGCGCCAGCAGCGCCAGTGCATCCTACGAGCAGTACTTC. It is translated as CASSASASYEQYF.